These 13 T cell receptor beta chains share one sample of origin, sequenced in a study of T cell changes during pregnancy in multiple sclerosis. Sequencing used immunoSEQ multiplex PCR; TCRdb keeps in-frame clones, though not all of them. The data contain 20,000 to 25,000 clones, roughly 87% of them singletons. This material consisted of CD8+ T cells from peripheral blood mononuclear cells, taken after pregnancy. These receptors were taken from a female donor with multiple sclerosis, enrolled in a pregnancy study.

This clone was seen once. The chain uses TRBV7-9 and TRBJ2-7; TRBD2 matches 10 bases. The CDR3 runs 16 residues. After removal of 5 bases from V and 0 bases from J, the junction contained 7 bases not matched to a gene. Germline CDR1 is SEHNR and CDR2 is FQNEAQ (reference sequence). CDR3 sequence (DNA): TGTGCCAGCAGCCCTAGGACTAGCGGTTTCTCCTACGAGCAGTACTTC. It yields the protein CASSPRTSGFSYEQYF. The full variable domain, its missing parts supplied by reference TRBV7-9 and TRBJ2-7, is DTGVSQNPRHKITKRGQNVTFRCDPISEHNRLYWYRQTLGQGPEFLTYFQNEAQLEKSRLLSDRFSAERPKGSFSTLEIQRTEQGDSAMYLCASSPRTSGFSYEQYFGPGTRLTVT.

The table lists this clone with a count of one. The chain combines TRBV7-8 with TRBJ2-5, with D maybe TRBD2 (6 bases). CDR3 length: 13 residues. In germline, CDR1 is SGHVS, CDR2 FQNEAQ. Trimming took off 5 bases at V and 2 bases at J, with 9 bases between the two ends. Written as DNA, the CDR3 is TGTGCCAGCAGCACGGGACTTCAAGAGACCCAGTACTTC. Protein product: CASSTGLQETQYF.

This clone appeared a few times. V gene TRBV11-2 combines with J gene TRBJ1-2; 9 bases map to TRBD1. V trimming: 0 bases; J trimming: 7 bases; junction bases outside the gene matches: 9. Looked up from germline, CDR1 is SGHAT and CDR2 is FQNNGV. The CDR3 contains 16 residues. CDR3 protein: CASSLEFAGQGFGYTF. The CDR3 nucleotides are TGTGCCAGCAGCTTAGAGTTTGCGGGACAGGGTTTTGGCTACACCTTC.

Written as DNA, the CDR3 is TGTGCCAGCAGCCTCCCCTATCCTATAGATACGCAGTATTTT. It encodes CASSLPYPIDTQYF. This rearrangement joins TRBV7-3 to TRBJ2-3; D gene ambiguous. Germline-derived CDR1 and CDR2 are SGHTA and FQGTGA. Trimming took 5 bases from V and 5 from J, leaving 14 bases between them. The CDR3 length is 14 residues.

The chain links TRBV5-6 to TRBJ1-1, with TRBD1 as a possible D gene (6 bases). The length of the CDR3 is 16 residues. Germline lookup yields CDR1 SGHDT and CDR2 YYEEEE. Trimming took 1 base from V and 3 from J, leaving 16 bases between them. The CDR3 spells CASSLWGGPVDTEAFF. CDR3 in DNA: TGTGCCAGCAGCTTGTGGGGGGGGCCCGTCGACACTGAAGCTTTCTTT.

CDR3 amino acids: CASSPGQGIYSGANVLTF. CDR3 bases: TGTGCCAGCAGCCCCGGACAGGGAATATACTCTGGGGCCAACGTCCTGACTTTC. The gene calls are TRBV9 and TRBJ2-6; 8 nucleotides match TRBD1. CDR3 size: 18 residues. CDR1 and CDR2 from the germline V gene are SGDLS and YYNGEE. After removal of 4 bases from V and 0 bases from J, the junction contained 9 bases not matched to a gene.

This clone was detected only a few times. The J gene is TRBJ2-2, the V gene TRBV19, with a tentative D call TRBD2 (6 bases). The germline gives CDR1 LNHDA, CDR2 SQIVND (reference sequence). CDR3 length: 16 amino acids. V lost 3 bases, J lost 3 bases, and 14 bases lay in between. The CDR3 DNA is TGTGCCAGTAGTATGGCCGCGGGAAGGTACACCGGGGAGCTGTTTTTT. It specifies CASSMAAGRYTGELFF.

This sequence joins TRBV4-2 and TRBJ2-3; 7 bases fit TRBD2. The CDR3 loop spans 17 amino acids. J gave up 0 bases and V 3 bases, and 9 bases lay outside the gene matches. Germline V gives CDR1 LGHNA, CDR2 YNFKEQ. Here the CDR3 reads CASSHPSGGESTDTQYF. The CDR3 coding sequence is TGTGCCAGCAGCCATCCATCTGGGGGGGAGAGCACAGATACGCAGTATTTT.

This chain links TRBV9 with TRBJ1-3, with a weak D call TRBD1 (5 bases). This CDR3 has 16 amino acids. V was clipped by 4 bases and J by 2 bases, with 16 bases between them. CDR1 SGDLS and CDR2 YYNGEE come from the germline V gene. The DNA for the CDR3 is TGTGCCAGCAGCACACTAATGACAGATCCTGGAAACACCATATATTTT. Its translation: CASSTLMTDPGNTIYF. The full variable domain, rest sourced from reference TRBV9 and TRBJ1-3, is DSGVTQTPKHLITATGQRVTLRCSPRSGDLSVYWYQQSLDQGLQFLIQYYNGEERAKGNILERFSAQQFPDLHSELNLSSLELGDSALYFCASSTLMTDPGNTIYFGEGSWLTVV.

J is TRBJ2-1 and V is TRBV7-3; the match to TRBD2 covers 16 bases. Germline values: CDR1 SGHTA, CDR2 FQGTGA. The CDR3 length is 21 residues. V lost 3 bases, J lost 2 bases, and 13 bases stayed unmatched. In nucleotides, the CDR3 is TGTGCCAGCAGCTTCAAAAAGGGACTAGCGGGAGGGCCTTATACCTACAATGAGCAGTTCTTC. Translation gives CASSFKKGLAGGPYTYNEQFF.

The rearrangement links TRBV19 to TRBJ1-3; 7 nucleotides match TRBD1. The junction had 12 bases not matched to a gene; V was cut back by 9 bases and J by 4 bases. The CDR3 is made up of 15 amino acids. Germline CDR1 is LNHDA and CDR2 is SQIVND (reference sequence). CDR3 loop: CARRDSASGGNTIYF. The DNA for the CDR3 is TGTGCCAGAAGGGACAGCGCCTCGGGAGGAAACACCATATATTTT.

This clone has just one count. The chain has TRBV7-2 and TRBJ2-7; maybe TRBD1 (5 bases). The CDR3 length is 13 residues. Trimming left V 2 bases short and J 3 bases short, with 8 bases between. The germline gives CDR1 SGHTA, CDR2 FQGNSA. CDR3 residues: CASSLNRLYEQYF. As DNA, the CDR3 is TGTGCCAGCAGCTTAAACAGGCTCTACGAGCAGTACTTC.

This chain joins TRBV11-2 and TRBJ2-7; 9 nucleotides line up with TRBD2. This CDR3 has 17 amino acids. Trimming removed 4 bases from V and 2 bases from J; junction bases left unmatched: 12. Germline CDR1 SGHAT, CDR2 FQNNGV. This CDR3 is CASSSITGTSRTYEQYF. In DNA, the CDR3 is TGTGCCAGCAGCTCTATTACCGGGACTAGCAGAACCTACGAGCAGTACTTC. Full variable domain (missing parts from reference TRBV11-2 and TRBJ2-7): EAGVAQSPRYKIIEKRQSVAFWCNPISGHATLYWYQQILGQGPKLLIQFQNNGVVDDSQLPKDRFSAERLKGVDSTLKIQPAKLEDSAVYLCASSSITGTSRTYEQYFGPGTRLTVT.